This T cell receptor (beta chain) was recorded in a study of blood T cell repertoires in COVID-19. Overall study context: Both acute and convalescent COVID-19 samples were obtained from the United States, Italy and Spain. The cDNA or gDNA used as material had been derived from T cells, B-cell-depleted T cells, or PBMCs.

In the source study's methods: Counts of nucleated cells, estimated from reference gene primer amplification, were obtained. Clones were read by immunoSEQ multiplex PCR, and TCRdb kept only the in-frame ones, dropping some. That table furnishes V, J and clone size, whereas the DNA furnished D and trimming. Altogether some 170,000 clones are present, 82% being singletons, with the ten largest covering roughly 9%. V lost 4 bases and J lost 7; bases outside the gene matches: 8. This CDR3 comprises 15 residues. Germline CDR1 and CDR2: SGHVS and FNYEAQ. The source of this sequence is a woman between 65 and 79 years old with acute or convalescent COVID-19. The specimen was peripheral blood. V and J are TRBV7-6 and TRBJ2-1; 9 bases agree with TRBD1. The CDR3 DNA sequence: TGTGCCAGCAGCTCCCGGGACAGGGCAGTTAATGAGCAGTTCTTC. This encodes CASSSRDRAVNEQFF.